This T cell receptor (beta chain) was sequenced in a study of blood T cell repertoires in COVID-19. Whole-study context: The cDNA or gDNA used as material had been derived from T cells, B-cell-depleted T cells, or PBMCs.

Authors' processing steps: Reference gene primer amplification gave estimated nucleated cell counts. The method was immunoSEQ multiplex PCR; TCRdb's version includes in-frame clones alone and lacks a portion of them. For V, J and clone size, that table is used; D and trimming come from the DNA. The table records 50,000 to 65,000 clones, under 85% of them present only once. CDR3 length: 14 amino acids. The V end lost 4 bases, the J end lost 3 bases, and 11 bases lay between the germline ends. The germline V gene encodes CDR1 SGHDN and CDR2 FVKESK. The TCR sequence derives from a woman of 80 years or more with acute or convalescent COVID-19. Material for sequencing was peripheral blood. This chain links TRBV14 with TRBJ2-3, with no clear D. In DNA form, the CDR3 reads TGTGCCAGCAGCCTTAGCTTTCAGACAGATACGCAGTATTTT. It is translated as CASSLSFQTDTQYF. Full variable domain (remainder filled in from reference TRBV14 and TRBJ2-3): EAGVTQFPSHSVIEKGQTVTLRCDPISGHDNLYWYRRVMGKEIKFLLHFVKESKQDESGMPNNRFLAERTGGTYSTLKVQPAELEDSGVYFCASSLSFQTDTQYFGPGTRLTVL.